The 15 T cell receptor beta chains presented below share a single source sample, sequenced in a study of shared clonotypes between healthy human individuals. Clones were read by immunoSEQ multiplex PCR, and TCRdb kept only the in-frame ones, dropping some. The sample contains millions of clones, more than 85% of which appear only once. Specimen: naive CD4+ T cells from PBMCs. Indicated subset: CD45RA+ positively selected. The receptors stem from a man aged 18 to 30 in good health. Some clones in this sample may be carry-over from other donors' samples.

The chain employs TRBV7-2 and TRBJ2-1, with D possibly being TRBD1 or TRBD2 (5 bases each). The germline V gene has CDR1 SGHTA and CDR2 FQGNSA. V was shortened by 4 bases and J by 10 bases, with 20 bases between the two germline ends. This CDR3 has 15 amino acids. The CDR3 coding sequence is TGTGCCAGCAGCTCCGACCCCGGGACCGTCCTAGAGCAGTTCTTC. Translating gives CASSSDPGTVLEQFF.

V usage is TRBV7-8 and J usage is TRBJ2-3, with 7 positions matching TRBD2. The CDR3 is 16 amino acids. V was pared by 1 base and J by 5 bases, with 9 bases of the junction left unmatched. The germline CDR1 and CDR2 sequences are SGHVS and FQNEAQ. DNA for the CDR3: TGTGCCAGCAGCTTAGGTGGGTGGGAGCGGGGAGATACGCAGTATTTT. Residues: CASSLGGWERGDTQYF. Full variable domain (outside the CDR3, taken from reference TRBV7-8 and TRBJ2-3): GAGVSQSPRYKVAKRGQDVALRCDPISGHVSLFWYQQALGQGPEFLTYFQNEAQLDKSGLPSDRFFAERPEGSVSTLKIQRTQQEDSAVYLCASSLGGWERGDTQYFGPGTRLTVL.

The gene calls are TRBV9 and TRBJ2-7; possibly TRBD1 or TRBD2 for D (5 bases each). The CDR3 totals 15 residues. Germline V gene sequence: CDR1 SGDLS, CDR2 YYNGEE. V was trimmed by 0 bases and J by 6 bases, leaving 16 bases between them. Written as DNA, the CDR3 is TGTGCCAGCAGCGTAGACCCGGGACGGGGTGGCGAGCAGTACTTC. The encoded protein is CASSVDPGRGGEQYF.

A remark on this clone: The sample has other DNA sequences that encode this CDR3 too. The chain is built from TRBV5-1 and TRBJ1-5; 7 nucleotides agree with TRBD1. Losses at the gene ends were 4 bases for V and 5 bases for J; bases not matched to a gene: 6. The CDR3 runs to 14 residues. Germline V lookup: CDR1 SGHRS, CDR2 YFSETQ. DNA of the CDR3: TGCGCCAGCAGCCTGACAGGGCGGGATCAGCCCCAGCATTTT. As protein: CASSLTGRDQPQHF. The full variable domain, with the rest looked up from reference TRBV5-1 and TRBJ1-5, is KAGVTQTPRYLIKTRGQQVTLSCSPISGHRSVSWYQQTPGQGLQFLFEYFSETQRNKGNFPGRFSGRQFSNSRSEMNVSTLELGDSALYLCASSLTGRDQPQHFGDGTRLSIL.

The J gene is TRBJ1-1, the V gene TRBV7-2, with 12 bases identical to TRBD1. The CDR3 is made up of 16 amino acids. V lost 2 bases and J lost 3; bases outside the gene matches: 4. Germline assignment: CDR1 SGHTA and CDR2 FQGNSA. CDR3 nucleotide sequence: TGTGCCAGCAGCTTATGGGACAGGGGGCTCGACACTGAAGCTTTCTTT. Protein: CASSLWDRGLDTEAFF. The whole variable domain, filled in from reference TRBV7-2 and TRBJ1-1, reads GAGVSQSPSNKVTEKGKDVELRCDPISGHTALYWYRQSLGQGLEFLIYFQGNSAPDKSGLPSDRFSAERTGGSVSTLTIQRTQQEDSAVYLCASSLWDRGLDTEAFFGQGTRLTVV.

This sequence joins TRBV5-1 and TRBJ2-7; 9 nucleotides agree with TRBD1. Trimming removed 2 bases from V and 6 bases from J; junction bases left unmatched: 6. The CDR3 extends over 14 amino acids. Germline CDR1 and CDR2: SGHRS and YFSETQ. CDR3 sequence (DNA): TGCGCCAGCAGCTTACAGGGGGCCCCTGTCGAGCAGTACTTC. Protein sequence: CASSLQGAPVEQYF.

The chain couples TRBV2 to TRBJ2-2; no reliable D call. The CDR3 length is 13 residues. The V end was cut by 2 bases, the J end by 5 bases, with 6 bases between. CDR1 and CDR2 from the germline V gene are SNHLY and FYNNEI. CDR3 coding DNA: TGTGCCAGCAGTGAACTAACAACCGGGGAGCTGTTTTTT. Its translation is CASSELTTGELFF.

V usage is TRBV5-6 and J usage is TRBJ2-4, with 8 bases aligning to TRBD2. Germline CDR1 and CDR2: SGHDT and YYEEEE. The CDR3 sequence is 16 residues long. After removal of 1 base from V and 6 bases from J, the junction contained 9 bases not matched to a gene. The chain's CDR3 is CASSLRSGSGRNIQYF. The CDR3 DNA reads as TGTGCCAGCAGCTTGAGGAGCGGGAGCGGTCGAAACATTCAGTACTTC.

This chain connects TRBV4-3 to TRBJ1-4; the D gene is possibly TRBD1 (5 bases). Germline-derived CDR1 and CDR2 are LGHNA and YSLEER. CDR3 length: 17 amino acids. Trimming took 0 bases from V and 7 from J, leaving 18 bases between them. CDR3 nucleotides: TGCGCCAGCAGCCAAGATAGGGGCGGGGAGGGAGGTGAAAAACTGTTTTTT. Its protein product is CASSQDRGGEGGEKLFF.

The CDR3 region is CASSFGRTNTEAFF. The CDR3 DNA reads as TGTGCCAGCAGCTTCGGACGAACAAACACTGAAGCTTTCTTT. This sequence joins TRBV5-4 and TRBJ1-1; D is unresolved. Germline lookup yields CDR1 SGHNT and CDR2 YYREEE (reference sequence). Trimming stripped 2 bases from V and 2 bases from J, with 10 bases between. This CDR3 has 14 residues.

The chain links TRBV29-1 to TRBJ1-5, with a possible D match to TRBD1 (6 bases). The CDR3 has 14 amino acids. Germline V gene sequence: CDR1 SQVTM, CDR2 ANQGSEA. The germline V and J ends were trimmed by 6 bases and 2 bases, with 14 bases remaining between them. The CDR3 loop is CSVATGRGNQPQHF. The CDR3 DNA is TGCAGCGTGGCAACAGGGAGGGGCAATCAGCCCCAGCATTTT.

In this sample, this clone turned up a few times. The chain employs TRBV2 and TRBJ1-1, with 8 bases aligning to TRBD1. Germline CDR1 is SNHLY and CDR2 is FYNNEI. V trimming: 4 bases; J trimming: 5 bases; junction bases outside the gene matches: 6. The CDR3 is 14 amino acids. Here the CDR3 DNA reads TGTGCCAGCAGTGGGACAGGGACGGGGACTGAAGCTTTCTTT. This sequence encodes CASSGTGTGTEAFF.

V and J are TRBV4-3 and TRBJ1-4, with a possible D match to TRBD1 (5 bases). From germline, CDR1 is LGHNA and CDR2 YSLEER. The CDR3 extends over 16 amino acids. V lost 0 bases, J lost 0 bases, and 8 bases lay in between. The CDR3 DNA reads TGCGCCAGCAGCCAAGATGGCAGGGCAACTAATGAAAAACTGTTTTTT. The encoded protein is CASSQDGRATNEKLFF.

A word on this clone: The sample has other DNA sequences that encode this CDR3 too. The chain has TRBV9 and TRBJ2-3; D not resolved. Germline loops: CDR1 SGDLS, CDR2 YYNGEE. This CDR3 contains 13 residues. V lost 0 bases to trimming and J lost 4 bases, with 6 bases between them. CDR3 residues: CASSVGVPDTQYF. Written as DNA, the CDR3 is TGTGCCAGCAGCGTAGGGGTCCCAGATACGCAGTATTTT.

A note on this clone: This sample also contains other DNA sequences that code for the same CDR3. This chain uses TRBV9 with TRBJ2-3; D uncertain. Trimming took 3 bases from V and 0 from J, leaving 2 bases between them. The CDR3 runs 12 residues. Per germline, CDR1 SGDLS and CDR2 YYNGEE. Here the CDR3 reads CASSGSTDTQYF. CDR3 sequence (DNA): TGTGCCAGCAGCGGTAGCACAGATACGCAGTATTTT.